The rows below give T cell receptor beta chains drawn from one sample of a study of blood T cell repertoires in COVID-19. TCRdb's copy holds only in-frame clones and misses some; the assay was immunoSEQ multiplex PCR. This repertoire shows approximately 490,000 clones, approximately 90% found once; its top ten account for 0.7%. Input material: PBMCs or T cells enriched from blood (not recorded which). These receptors all come from a woman aged 18-29 years who had recovered from COVID-19. CDR3s include the opening cysteine and the closing phenylalanine or tryptophan. Fields, in order: V gene, J gene, clone size, D gene, CDR3 DNA, CDR3 protein. A D gene is named only where the DNA matches it firmly. Some rows mark clone size as missing; the rest say once, few, many or name a class of expanded clone.

>TRBV29-1|TRBJ1-6|NA|NA
TGCAGCGTCAAACAACAGGGCCTAGATTCACCCCTCCACTTT
CSVKQQGLDSPLHF
>TRBV4-2|TRBJ1-2|NA|NA
TGTGCCAGCAGCCAGTTTTTGGGTGTGGACTCCCCTAACTATGGCTACACCTTC
CASSQFLGVDSPNYGYTF
>TRBV28|TRBJ1-5|NA|NA
TGTGCCAGCAGTTTAGCGGTTAATAGCAATCAGCCCCAGCATTTT
CASSLAVNSNQPQHF
>TRBV28|TRBJ1-2|few|TRBD1
TGTGCCAGCAGTTCGGGACAGGGGGCAGCCCTACTCTATGGCTACACCTTC
CASSSGQGAALLYGYTF
>TRBV18|TRBJ1-1|NA|TRBD1
TGTGCCAGCTCACCACCCCGACAGGGTTTGAGCACTGAAGCTTTCTTT
CASSPPRQGLSTEAFF
>TRBV27|TRBJ1-1|NA|TRBD1
TGTGCCAGCAGCCCACAGGGGCTGAACACTGAAGCTTTCTTT
CASSPQGLNTEAFF
>TRBV12-5|TRBJ1-1|NA|NA
TGTGCTAGTGGGCGGTCGCTCGGAGCTTTCTTT
CASGRSLGAFF
>TRBV19|TRBJ2-5|NA|TRBD1
TGTGCCAGTAGTATGGTGGACAGGGACTCGCAGACCCAGTACTTC
CASSMVDRDSQTQYF
>TRBV11-2|TRBJ2-7|NA|NA
TGTGCCAGCAGCTTAGGGACATCCTACTCCTACGAGCAGTACTTC
CASSLGTSYSYEQYF
>TRBV28|TRBJ2-7|few|NA
TGTGCCAGCAGATGGCCGGGAGCCAACTACGAGCAGTACTTC
CASRWPGANYEQYF
>TRBV4-1|TRBJ2-7|NA|TRBD2
TGCGCCAGCACAGGGCTAGCGGGGCCCTACGAGCAGTACTTC
CASTGLAGPYEQYF
>TRBV6-5|TRBJ1-6|NA|NA
TGTGCCACCTCTCGGGGGGCGGTGGCACCCCTCCACTTT
CATSRGAVAPLHF
>TRBV28|TRBJ1-2|NA|NA
TGTGCCAGCAGTTTTACAGGTTTTAACTATGGCTACACCTTC
CASSFTGFNYGYTF
>TRBV9|TRBJ1-4|NA|TRBD1
TGTGCCAGCAGCTTCTCGACAGGGAGTAATGAAAAACTGTTTTTT
CASSFSTGSNEKLFF
>TRBV20-1|TRBJ1-2|NA|NA
TGCAGCGAGAGGGAGGGCTATGGCTACACCTTC
CSEREGYGYTF
>TRBV3-1/TRBV3-2|TRBJ1-2|NA|TRBD1
TGTGCCAGCAGCCGGGGGAACAGGGGAGATTTGGGCTACACCTTC
CASSRGNRGDLGYTF
>TRBV28|TRBJ1-5|once|TRBD1
TGTGCCAGCAGTTCCGGACAGGGTACCAATCAGCCCCAGCATTTT
CASSSGQGTNQPQHF
>TRBV25-1|TRBJ2-3|NA|TRBD2
TGTGCCAGCAGTGAACCACGCCCCAAGGCGGGGGGGCCAGATACGCAGTATTTT
CASSEPRPKAGGPDTQYF
>TRBV10-3|TRBJ1-4|NA|NA
TGTGCCATCAGTTCGACAGAGACTAATGAAAAACTGTTTTTT
CAISSTETNEKLFF
>TRBV5-6|TRBJ2-7|NA|NA
TGTGCCAGCAGCCCCCGGGGGGCGGGGCTCTCCTACGAGCAGTACTTC
CASSPRGAGLSYEQYF
>TRBV27|TRBJ2-1|NA|NA
TGTGCCAGCAGTTCACCGGCTCGGGACAATGAGCAGTTCTTC
CASSSPARDNEQFF